Each of the 26 T cell receptor beta chains below was sequenced from the same sample in a study of blood T cell repertoires in COVID-19. Clones were sequenced by immunoSEQ multiplex PCR, and TCRdb holds only the in-frame ones, with some missing. The sample has about 140,000 clones, more than 75% seen once; the top ten hold around 38%. Source material: peripheral blood. These receptors came from a man aged 45-60 years who had recovered from COVID-19.

The chain recombines TRBV27 with TRBJ1-1; D gene ambiguous. The germline V gene encodes CDR1 MNHEY and CDR2 SMNVEV (reference sequence). The CDR3 totals 14 residues. Deletions cut 4 bases from V and 1 base from J, with 10 bases between. This CDR3 reads CASSWGDANTEAFF. CDR3 DNA sequence: TGTGCCAGCAGTTGGGGAGACGCGAACACTGAAGCTTTCTTT.

This rearrangement joins TRBV9 to TRBJ2-6, with 7 positions matching TRBD1. Germline trimming cut 3 bases from V and 0 bases from J; bases unmatched to any gene: 6. The CDR3 contains 17 residues. CDR1 SGDLS and CDR2 YYNGEE come from the germline V gene. CDR3 in amino acids: CASSAWDSRSGANVLTF. CDR3 sequence (DNA): TGTGCCAGCAGCGCCTGGGACAGCCGCTCTGGGGCCAACGTCCTGACTTTC.

The rearrangement joins TRBV11-3 to TRBJ2-1; maybe TRBD1 (8 bases). V was pared by 6 bases and J by 8 bases, with 11 bases between. This CDR3 has 12 residues. Looked up from germline, CDR1 is SGHNT and CDR2 is YENEEA. The CDR3 DNA follows: TGTGCCAGCAGAACAGGGGGGGATGAGCAGTTCTTC. It yields the protein CASRTGGDEQFF.

The J gene is TRBJ2-2, the V gene TRBV5-8; weak D call: TRBD1 (5 bases). Trimming cost V 4 bases and J 2 bases, with 12 bases left between them. The germline CDR1 and CDR2 sequences are SGHTS and YDEGEE. This CDR3 contains 15 residues. The CDR3 DNA is TGTGCCAGCAGCACAAACAGGAAAAACACCGGGGAGCTGTTTTTT. Translated: CASSTNRKNTGELFF. Together with reference TRBV5-8 and TRBJ2-2, the CDR3 gives the full variable domain: EAGVTQSPTHLIKTRGQQATLRCSPISGHTSVYWYQQALGLGLQFLLWYDEGEERNRGNFPPRFSGRQFPNYSSELNVNALELEDSALYLCASSTNRKNTGELFFGEGSRLTVL.

The chain is built from TRBV15 and TRBJ1-1; D call uncertain. Germline loops: CDR1 LNHNV, CDR2 YYDKDF (reference sequence). With 0 bases removed from V and 11 bases from J, the gap between germline ends came to 13 bases. CDR3 length equals 13 residues. CDR3 DNA sequence: TGTGCCACCAGCAGAGAAGGTCCTGGCGGGGCTTTCTTT. Translation gives CATSREGPGGAFF.

The chain carries TRBV7-8 and TRBJ1-5, with D possibly TRBD1 on 5 matching bases. The CDR3 loop spans 14 amino acids. Germline V CDR1 and CDR2: SGHVS, FQNEAQ. V lost 0 bases to trimming and J lost 5 bases, with 8 bases between them. In DNA, the CDR3 is TGTGCCAGCAGCTTAGCTAGGGGTGATCAGCCCCAGCATTTT. Protein sequence: CASSLARGDQPQHF.

The rearrangement uses TRBV5-6 and TRBJ2-1; D might be TRBD2 (6 bases). Germline V gives CDR1 SGHDT, CDR2 YYEEEE. The CDR3 runs to 12 residues. Trimming left V 6 bases short and J 9 bases short, with 13 bases between. The CDR3 DNA follows: TGTGCCAGCATTACCGGGAGAGGTGAGCAGTTCTTC. Amino acid sequence: CASITGRGEQFF.

The chain carries TRBV19 and TRBJ2-7; tentatively, D is TRBD1 (6 bases). The CDR3 runs 14 residues. Germline V gene sequence: CDR1 LNHDA, CDR2 SQIVND (reference sequence). V lost 2 bases, J lost 2 bases, and 10 bases lay in between. CDR3 coding DNA: TGTGCCAGTAGTATATCGGGACAAACCTACGAGCAGTACTTC. Its translation: CASSISGQTYEQYF.

This sequence joins TRBV4-3 and TRBJ1-6; the D is unclear. V shed 1 base and J shed 0 bases, with 13 bases lying between them. Germline V lookup: CDR1 LGHNA, CDR2 YSLEER. The CDR3 spans 18 residues. CDR3 coding DNA: TGCGCCAGCAGCCAAGTTTACGGAGCAAGCTCCTATAATTCACCCCTCCACTTT. Protein: CASSQVYGASSYNSPLHF.

V gene TRBV11-3 combines with J gene TRBJ2-7; D perhaps matches TRBD1 (6 bases). The germline CDR1 and CDR2 sequences are SGHNT and YENEEA. The CDR3 length is 13 residues. Trimming took 0 bases from V and 6 from J, leaving 9 bases between them. CDR3 region: CASSLEGRGEQYF. CDR3 nucleotides: TGTGCCAGCAGCTTAGAAGGCAGGGGCGAGCAGTACTTC.

This clone was recorded only once. The J gene is TRBJ2-3, the V gene TRBV6-1; 9 bases are a match to TRBD2. Trimming took 4 bases from V and 3 from J; bases not matched to a gene: 11. Germline V gene lookup returns CDR1 MNHNS and CDR2 SASEGT. CDR3 length: 17 residues. The DNA for the CDR3 is TGTGCCAGCAGTGGACCTCGGCGGGGGGGCCGGACAGATACGCAGTATTTT. Translating gives CASSGPRRGGRTDTQYF.

The genes are TRBV3-1 (or the pseudogene TRBV3-2) and TRBJ2-3, with TRBD1 matching 9 bases. The CDR3 length is 15 residues. V was pared by 4 bases and J by 4 bases, with 6 bases of the junction left unmatched. Germline V gives CDR1 LGHDT, CDR2 YNNKEL (reference sequence). CDR3 sequence: CASSPGQGSADTQYF. The CDR3 region has the DNA TGTGCCAGCAGCCCGGGACAGGGCAGCGCAGATACGCAGTATTTT.

This chain uses TRBV4-3 with TRBJ2-7; D possibly corresponds to TRBD1 (6 bases). The CDR3 is 15 amino acids. Germline CDR1 and CDR2: LGHNA and YSLEER. The V end lost 0 bases, the J end lost 6 bases, and 15 bases lay between the germline ends. CDR3 nucleotides: TGCGCCAGCAGCCAAGATCCCACGACAGGTCGCGAGCAGTACTTC. Amino acids: CASSQDPTTGREQYF.

This chain links TRBV2 with TRBJ2-7, with 12 nucleotides matching TRBD1. Germline V lookup: CDR1 SNHLY, CDR2 FYNNEI. This CDR3 comprises 17 residues. J lost 2 bases, V lost 4 bases, and 9 bases had no gene match. The CDR3, as DNA: TGTGCCAGCAGTGCCATCCGCGGGACAGGGGGCACCTACGAGCAGTACTTC. This gives the protein CASSAIRGTGGTYEQYF.

This chain links TRBV10-3 with TRBJ1-1; 7 bases are shared with TRBD1. Unmatched junction bases numbered 4, after V lost 6 bases and J lost 3 bases. The V gene's germline CDR1 is ENHRY and CDR2 SYGVKD. CDR3 length equals 13 residues. The CDR3 sequence is CAISPGTDTEAFF. The CDR3 bases are TGTGCCATCAGCCCCGGGACAGACACTGAAGCTTTCTTT.

This clone was seen just once. The chain recombines TRBV7-2 with TRBJ2-7; 8 nucleotides agree with TRBD1. The V gene's germline CDR1 is SGHTA and CDR2 FQGNSA. The CDR3 spans 15 residues. The V and J ends lost 7 bases and 4 bases, in that order; junction bases with no gene match: 12. The DNA for the CDR3 is TGTGCCAGCACCGTCAAGACAGGGGTAGTTTACGAGCAGTACTTC. Amino acids: CASTVKTGVVYEQYF.

In nucleotides, the CDR3 is TGTGCCAGCAGCGTAGAGGACAGAACGAACACCGGGGAGCTGTTTTTT. Amino acids: CASSVEDRTNTGELFF. The V call is TRBV9, the J call TRBJ2-2; tentative D call: TRBD1 (6 bases). CDR3 size: 16 residues. Deletions cut 0 bases from V and 0 bases from J, with 9 bases between. CDR1 SGDLS and CDR2 YYNGEE come from the germline V gene. The full variable domain, rest sourced from reference TRBV9 and TRBJ2-2, is DSGVTQTPKHLITATGQRVTLRCSPRSGDLSVYWYQQSLDQGLQFLIQYYNGEERAKGNILERFSAQQFPDLHSELNLSSLELGDSALYFCASSVEDRTNTGELFFGEGSRLTVL.

J is TRBJ2-1 and V is TRBV7-9; TRBD2 matches at 10 bases. V shed 3 bases, J shed 1 base, and the junction held 6 bases outside the gene matches. The CDR3 spans 17 residues. The germline V gene has CDR1 SEHNR and CDR2 FQNEAQ (reference sequence). In nucleotides, the CDR3 is TGTGCCAGCAGCTTCCTACCGGGACTAGCGTCCTACAATGAGCAGTTCTTC. Translated, it gives CASSFLPGLASYNEQFF.

The rearrangement links TRBV30 to TRBJ2-7; the D gene is possibly TRBD2 (7 bases). Germline-derived CDR1 and CDR2 are GTSNPN and SVGIG (reference sequence). The CDR3 is made up of 15 amino acids. V lost 1 base to trimming and J lost 6 bases, with 19 bases between them. The CDR3, as DNA: TGTGCCTGGAGTGCCCCGAGGGGGGGCCGGAGCGAGCAGTACTTC. Residues: CAWSAPRGGRSEQYF.

V is TRBV3-1 (or the pseudogene TRBV3-2) and J is TRBJ2-1, with 8 positions matching TRBD1. The CDR3 is 19 residues long. Trimming took 0 bases from V and 0 from J; bases not matched to a gene: 10. CDR1 and CDR2 (germline): LGHDT, YNNKEL (reference sequence). This CDR3 reads CASSQDHPTQGGSYNEQFF. In DNA form, the CDR3 reads TGTGCCAGCAGCCAAGATCACCCTACACAGGGGGGCTCCTACAATGAGCAGTTCTTC.

The chain joins TRBV10-3 to TRBJ2-5, with 7 bases that match TRBD1. The CDR3 is 15 residues long. V gave up 5 bases and J gave up 5 bases; unmatched junction bases: 11. CDR1 and CDR2 from the germline V gene are ENHRY and SYGVKD. The CDR3: CAISTNKQGRETQYF. CDR3 bases: TGTGCCATCAGTACCAATAAACAGGGGCGGGAGACCCAGTACTTC.

The gene calls are TRBV6-1 and TRBJ1-3; a weak D match, TRBD1 (6 bases). The germline V and J ends were trimmed by 3 bases and 2 bases, with 14 bases remaining between them. The germline V gene encodes CDR1 MNHNS and CDR2 SASEGT. The CDR3 covers 16 residues. The CDR3 region has the DNA TGTGCCAGCAGTGATGTTGTTCGGGACACTGGAAACACCATATATTTT. Translating gives CASSDVVRDTGNTIYF.

This clone is a singleton in its sample. V is TRBV6-2 or TRBV6-3 and J is TRBJ2-3; perhaps TRBD1 as D (5 bases). V was pared by 2 bases and J by 4 bases, with 10 bases between. From germline, CDR1 is MNHEY and CDR2 SVGEGT. The CDR3 sequence is 14 residues long. The CDR3 protein is CASSYGAPPDTQYF. In nucleotides, the CDR3 is TGTGCCAGCAGTTACGGGGCACCTCCAGATACGCAGTATTTT.

The chain combines TRBV25-1 with TRBJ1-3, with TRBD1 as a possible D gene (6 bases). V was pared by 4 bases and J by 9 bases, with 19 bases between. This CDR3 region has 15 residues. Germline V CDR1 and CDR2: MGHDK, SYGVNS. CDR3 sequence: CASSATQGAGGTIYF. CDR3 DNA: TGTGCCAGCAGTGCCACACAGGGAGCGGGGGGCACCATATATTTT.

The chain joins TRBV6-2 or TRBV6-3 to TRBJ2-2, with 7 bases matching TRBD2. V lost 2 bases, J lost 2 bases, and 2 bases stayed unmatched. CDR1 and CDR2 (germline): MNHEY, SVGEGT. CDR3 size: 15 residues. Here the CDR3 DNA reads TGTGCCAGCAGTTACCGCGGGGGAAACACCGGGGAGCTGTTTTTT. Translated: CASSYRGGNTGELFF.

Turning to this clone: A read error may produce the germline difference seen at one junction end. The rearrangement uses TRBV2 and TRBJ1-5; 8 bases map to TRBD1. This CDR3 is 15 amino acids long. Germline V lookup: CDR1 SNHLY, CDR2 FYNNEI. The CDR3 sequence is CASTELGQAGQPQHF. CDR3 nucleotide sequence: TGTGCCAGCACTGAACTGGGACAGGCGGGTCAGCCCCAGCATTTT.